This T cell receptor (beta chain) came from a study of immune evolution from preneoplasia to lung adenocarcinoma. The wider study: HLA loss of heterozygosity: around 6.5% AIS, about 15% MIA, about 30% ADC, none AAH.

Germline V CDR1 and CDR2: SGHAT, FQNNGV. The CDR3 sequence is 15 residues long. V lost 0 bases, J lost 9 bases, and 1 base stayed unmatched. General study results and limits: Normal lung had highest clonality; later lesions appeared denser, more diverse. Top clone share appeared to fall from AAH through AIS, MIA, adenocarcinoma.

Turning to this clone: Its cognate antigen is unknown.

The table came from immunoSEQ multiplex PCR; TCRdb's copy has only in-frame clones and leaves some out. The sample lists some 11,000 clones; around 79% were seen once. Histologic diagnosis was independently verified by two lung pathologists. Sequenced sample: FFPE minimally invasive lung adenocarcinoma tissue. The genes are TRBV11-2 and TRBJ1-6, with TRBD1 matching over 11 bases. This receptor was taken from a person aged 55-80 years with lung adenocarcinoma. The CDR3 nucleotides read TGTGCCAGCAGCTTAGACGGGACAGGGGGTTCACCCCTCCACTTT. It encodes CASSLDGTGGSPLHF.